One T cell receptor (beta chain) is described in this entry. The antigen it binds to is not known. Base-call qualities are not available, and no considerably larger clone is one nucleotide away. Whole blood was collected in K2EDTA tubes by collaborating institutions according to the institutions' own protocols. For TCRbeta analysis, collaborators shipped samples as frozen whole blood, isolated PBMCs, or DNA extracted from either of those sample types. This specimen belongs to a study of blood T cell repertoires in COVID-19 (dated by TCRdb to 2020 to 2021). With regard to the full study: Samples covering the acute and convalescent phases of COVID-19 were provided by collaborators in the United States, Italy and Spain. The prospective study material was composed of cDNA or gDNA derived from T cells, B-cell-depleted T cells, or PBMCs. Deeply sampled blood TCRbeta repertoires from subjects exposed to, actively infected with, or recovered from COVID-19 were included in the dataset. The repertoires were made available in a free public database intended to serve as a resource for research on the immune response to SARS-CoV-2. Samples came from the ongoing ImmuneRACE study (first 160 participants) plus 1,254 subjects from 6 global collaborators. The sample metadata nearly always contained a de-identified subject ID, COVID-19 status, age in years and sex. Where HLA class I and class II types were available, the types were taken from metadata supplied by the sample provider, not from assay-based typing.

Results and caveats for the whole study, not just this receptor: The amount of clinical and demographic metadata varied by source and participant and was provided uncurated.

Taken from cysteine to phenylalanine, the CDR3 has 16 residues. Only CDR3 DNA is held: 48 bases, read in frame from base 1. CDR1 and CDR2 were assigned from the germline V gene as MNHEY and SVGEGT. The germline V and J ends show losses of 4 bases and 5 bases respectively, and no gene match explains 12 bases of the junction. TCRbeta CDR3 regions were amplified from genomic DNA by means of the immunoSEQ Assay, a bias-controlled multiplex PCR. From the authors' description of their analysis: The number of nucleated cells in each sample was estimated from the amplification of reference gene primers within the assay. To quantify the absolute abundance of each unique TCRbeta CDR3 rearrangement, sequence reads were collapsed and filtered. For each sample, productive Simpson clonality was calculated as the square root of Simpson's diversity index over productive rearrangements. TCRdb took over this immuneACCESS table, retaining in-frame rearrangements with V and J assigned. Such tables are incomplete; in checked studies, under half of the missing clones stem from an unresolved V gene, and the remainder is unexplained. V, J and clone size were drawn from that table, and D and trimming were deduced from the DNA. For this sample the table gives some 70,000 clones, of which more than 65% were detected only once. Roughly a tenth of the sample lies in the top ten.

The chain uses TRBV6-2 or TRBV6-3 and TRBJ2-3; the junction holds 7 bases that match TRBD2. Sample: peripheral blood. The receptor's source is a woman aged 45-60 years with acute or convalescent COVID-19. The CDR3 reads as follows: CASSSLRAGDIDTQYF. The DNA sequence is given as TGTGCCAGCAGTTCCCTCCGGGCGGGAGATATAGATACGCAGTATTTT.